This TCR beta chain was identified in a study of human T cells and chemical hapten exposure. Background on the study: TCR yield per sample varied, mainly due to pooled library volumes. Study findings and constraints: Given that the donors had alopecia, their immune response may differ from that seen in healthy people.

This clonotype was observed at least ten times. The antigen remains unidentified. V shed 6 bases, J shed 5 bases, and the junction held 2 bases outside the gene matches. Germline loops: CDR1 ENHRY, CDR2 SYGVKD. This CDR3 is built from 13 residues. The time point here: pre-sensitization, week 0. Treatment in this sample: therapeutic diphenylcyclopropenone sensitization with weekly scalp DPC. Staff drew blood before applying each patch test. Individual cDNA molecules had unique molecular identifiers attached to them by the library. One entry per CDR3 protein results from TCRdb running MiXCR on the RACE reads. The sample yields 350,000 to 450,000 distinct CDR3 sequences, more than 4.5% seen once.

The V and J genes are TRBV10-3 and TRBJ2-1, with 9 bases identical to TRBD1. The material sequenced was whole blood, taken in connection with sensitization to the hapten diphenylcyclopropenone (DPC). The source is a woman aged 50 to 60 with alopecia areata. Some clones in this sample may be carry-over from other donors' samples. CDR3 DNA sequence: TGTGCCATCAGCCGGGACAGGGACAATGAGCAGTTCTTC. Protein sequence: CAISRDRDNEQFF.